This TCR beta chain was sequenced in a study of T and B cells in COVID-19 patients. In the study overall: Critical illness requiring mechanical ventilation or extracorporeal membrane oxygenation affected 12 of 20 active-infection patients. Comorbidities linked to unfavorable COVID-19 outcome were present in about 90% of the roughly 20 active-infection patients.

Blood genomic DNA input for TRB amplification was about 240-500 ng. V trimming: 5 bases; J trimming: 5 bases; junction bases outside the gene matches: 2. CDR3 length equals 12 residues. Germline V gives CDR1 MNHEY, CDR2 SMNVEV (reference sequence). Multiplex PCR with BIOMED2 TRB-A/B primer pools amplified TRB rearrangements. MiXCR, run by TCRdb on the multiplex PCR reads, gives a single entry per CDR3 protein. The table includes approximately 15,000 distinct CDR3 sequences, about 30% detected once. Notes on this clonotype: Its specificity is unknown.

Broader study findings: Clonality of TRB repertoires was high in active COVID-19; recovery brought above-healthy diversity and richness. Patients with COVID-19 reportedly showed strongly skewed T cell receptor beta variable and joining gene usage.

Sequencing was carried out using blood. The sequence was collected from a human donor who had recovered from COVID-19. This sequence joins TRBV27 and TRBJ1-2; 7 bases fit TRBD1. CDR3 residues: CASSTTGYGYTF. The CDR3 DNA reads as TGTGCCAGCAGTACGACAGGGTATGGCTACACCTTC.